One and the same sample provided the 26 T cell receptor beta chains below, sequenced in a study of cytomegalovirus exposure and HLA in healthy donors. PCR used 60 Vbeta primers and 13 Jbeta primers. Assay: immunoSEQ multiplex PCR; the TCRdb copy retains only in-frame clones and omits some. The repertoire consists of about 82,000 clones, with around 74% occurring once and the leading ten covering 6.2%. Sequences were obtained from PBMCs. These TCRs come from a woman in her 50s in good health and CMV-seropositive.

The V call is TRBV7-6, the J call TRBJ2-2; TRBD2 might be the D (5 bases). CDR1 and CDR2 (germline): SGHVS, FNYEAQ. Trimming took 5 bases from V and 0 from J, leaving 10 bases between them. This CDR3 has 15 amino acids. The CDR3 nucleotides are TGTGCCAGCAGCCTAGACTACTCGAACACCGGGGAGCTGTTTTTT. The encoded protein is CASSLDYSNTGELFF.

This clone has a single count. The chain employs TRBV7-3 and TRBJ2-1; 10 nucleotides align to TRBD2. The V segment lost 2 bases and the J segment 7 bases; nucleotides outside the gene matches: 11. This CDR3 has 17 amino acids. CDR1 and CDR2 (germline): SGHTA, FQGTGA. CDR3: CASSLSLGAGGRNEQFF. CDR3 bases: TGTGCCAGCAGCTTATCCCTGGGAGCGGGAGGGCGAAATGAGCAGTTCTTC. The complete variable domain, with remaining parts taken from reference TRBV7-3 and TRBJ2-1, reads GAGVSQTPSNKVTEKGKYVELRCDPISGHTALYWYRQSLGQGPEFLIYFQGTGAADDSGLPNDRFFAVRPEGSVSTLKIQRTERGDSAVYLCASSLSLGAGGRNEQFFGPGTRLTVL.

The chain links TRBV6-5 to TRBJ1-5, with D possibly TRBD1 on 5 matching bases. V dropped 6 bases and J dropped 0 bases, with 12 bases sitting between them. This CDR3 region has 15 residues. Germline V gene lookup returns CDR1 MNHEY and CDR2 SVGAGI. The CDR3 coding sequence is TGTGCCAGCAGCTCAGACAGCTATAGCAATCAGCCCCAGCATTTT. Translated, it gives CASSSDSYSNQPQHF.

This clone was counted once. V and J are TRBV6-1 and TRBJ1-4; unclear D gene. Germline values: CDR1 MNHNS, CDR2 SASEGT. V was cut by 3 bases and J by 0 bases, with 8 bases left in between. This CDR3 is built from 15 residues. The DNA of the CDR3 is TGTGCCAGCAGTGATCAGTTACCAACTAATGAAAAACTGTTTTTT. As protein: CASSDQLPTNEKLFF.

The V gene is TRBV4-1, the J gene TRBJ1-4; D uncertain. Per the germline V gene, CDR1 is MGHRA and CDR2 is YSYEKL. CDR3 size: 14 residues. V was cut by 2 bases and J by 2 bases, with 6 bases left in between. DNA for the CDR3: TGCGCCAGCAGCCAAAGGAGTACTAATGAAAAACTGTTTTTT. Translated: CASSQRSTNEKLFF.

The genes are TRBV29-1 and TRBJ2-1; 7 bases align to TRBD1. This CDR3 is 13 amino acids long. Germline-derived CDR1 and CDR2 are SQVTM and ANQGSEA. Germline trimming cut 7 bases from V and 0 bases from J; bases unmatched to any gene: 3. DNA for the CDR3: TGCAGCGCGCAGGGGGACTCCTACAATGAGCAGTTCTTC. This gives the protein CSAQGDSYNEQFF.

The J gene is TRBJ1-1, the V gene TRBV6-5; no clear D gene. This CDR3 is 12 amino acids long. CDR1 is MNHEY, CDR2 SVGAGI, per germline. V dropped 7 bases and J dropped 3 bases, with 9 bases sitting between them. The DNA for the CDR3 is TGTGCCAGCATATCCCAGGACACTGAAGCTTTCTTT. It yields the protein CASISQDTEAFF.

This clone came up a few times. The gene calls are TRBV6-1 and TRBJ2-2; D not resolved. This CDR3 comprises 14 residues. V lost 4 bases and J lost 3, with 9 bases in between. Germline V gene lookup returns CDR1 MNHNS and CDR2 SASEGT. CDR3 in amino acids: CASSAASDTGELFF. The CDR3 bases are TGTGCCAGCAGTGCAGCATCTGACACCGGGGAGCTGTTTTTT.

V is TRBV5-1 and J is TRBJ2-1, with D maybe TRBD2 (5 bases). Germline CDR1 SGHRS, CDR2 YFSETQ. V lost 2 bases, J lost 9 bases, and 9 bases lay in between. The CDR3 is made up of 12 amino acids. CDR3: CASSFLGSEQFF. CDR3 sequence (DNA): TGCGCCAGCAGCTTCTTGGGGAGTGAGCAGTTCTTC.

This chain connects TRBV5-1 to TRBJ2-5; perhaps TRBD1 as D (5 bases). CDR1 is SGHRS, CDR2 YFSETQ, per germline. The CDR3 extends over 14 amino acids. Trimming took off 0 bases at V and 1 base at J, with 7 bases between the two ends. This chain's CDR3 is CASSLGQRQETQYF. CDR3 DNA sequence: TGCGCCAGCAGCTTGGGACAGCGCCAAGAGACCCAGTACTTC.

The genes are TRBV7-9 and TRBJ1-2; D possibly corresponds to TRBD1 (5 bases). Trimming stripped 1 base from V and 8 bases from J, with 20 bases between. The CDR3 runs 16 residues. CDR1 SEHNR and CDR2 FQNEAQ come from the germline V gene (reference sequence). This chain's CDR3 is CASSLGTFQGGRGYTF. The CDR3 DNA reads TGTGCCAGCAGCTTAGGTACGTTCCAGGGCGGCCGAGGCTACACCTTC.

This clone was found once. The CDR3 nucleotides are TGCGCCAGCAGCGCCGGGACTAGCGGCCTCTACAATGAGCAGTTCTTC. This gives the protein CASSAGTSGLYNEQFF. The chain links TRBV5-1 to TRBJ2-1; the match to TRBD2 covers 11 bases. The ends lost 4 bases at V and 3 bases at J; junction bases unmatched: 6. The CDR3 sequence is 16 residues long. In germline, CDR1 is SGHRS, CDR2 YFSETQ. Full variable domain (rest looked up from reference TRBV5-1 and TRBJ2-1): KAGVTQTPRYLIKTRGQQVTLSCSPISGHRSVSWYQQTPGQGLQFLFEYFSETQRNKGNFPGRFSGRQFSNSRSEMNVSTLELGDSALYLCASSAGTSGLYNEQFFGPGTRLTVL.

A remark on this clone: The junction departs from the called germline gene at one end, perhaps through a read error. The chain couples TRBV7-9 to TRBJ1-1; D gene ambiguous. This CDR3 is 10 amino acids long. Germline assignment: CDR1 SEHNR and CDR2 FQNEAQ (reference sequence). The CDR3 coding sequence is TGTTCCAGCAGCTCGAGCGTGGCTTTCTTT. It is translated as CSSSSSVAFF.

The CDR3 protein is CASSTGSGPQAEQYF. The DNA of the CDR3 is TGTGCCAGCAGCACTGGAAGCGGTCCTCAGGCCGAGCAGTACTTC. The chain combines TRBV28 with TRBJ2-7; TRBD2 is a possible D gene (5 bases). Trimming took off 6 bases at V and 6 bases at J, with 21 bases between the two ends. CDR3 length: 15 residues. CDR1 is MDHEN and CDR2 is SYDVKM in the germline V gene.

The chain is built from TRBV5-1 and TRBJ1-2, with 7 bases aligning to TRBD1. Germline assignment: CDR1 SGHRS and CDR2 YFSETQ. The CDR3 length is 16 residues. The trim removed 3 bases at V and 4 bases at J, leaving 12 bases unmatched. The CDR3 sequence is CASSSTPRDSLYGYTF. The CDR3 DNA is TGCGCCAGCAGCTCCACGCCCCGGGACAGCCTCTATGGCTACACCTTC.

The rearrangement joins TRBV6-1 to TRBJ1-2, with a weak D call TRBD1 (6 bases). Germline V CDR1 and CDR2: MNHNS, SASEGT. V dropped 2 bases and J dropped 2 bases, with 9 bases sitting between them. This CDR3 contains 14 residues. The CDR3 bases are TGTGCCAGCAGTGAACAAGACAGGAACTATGGCTACACCTTC. Translation: CASSEQDRNYGYTF.

The V gene is TRBV6-1, the J gene TRBJ2-7; D is ambiguous. Trimming stripped 3 bases from V and 0 bases from J, with 6 bases between. This CDR3 is 13 amino acids long. In germline, CDR1 is MNHNS, CDR2 SASEGT. In nucleotides, the CDR3 is TGTGCCAGCAGTGATTTCTACTCCTACGAGCAGTACTTC. This codes for CASSDFYSYEQYF.

The gene calls are TRBV30 and TRBJ2-7, with D tentatively TRBD1 (6 bases). This CDR3 region has 12 residues. Trimming left V 5 bases short and J 0 bases short, with 8 bases between. In germline, CDR1 is GTSNPN, CDR2 SVGIG (reference sequence). CDR3 protein: CAWEDSSYEQYF. Written as DNA, the CDR3 is TGTGCCTGGGAGGACAGCTCCTACGAGCAGTACTTC.

The rearrangement uses TRBV10-1 and TRBJ2-1, with 9 nucleotides matching TRBD2. The CDR3 is 13 amino acids. V was pared by 5 bases and J by 7 bases, with 3 bases of the junction left unmatched. The germline V gene has CDR1 WNHNN and CDR2 SYGVQD (reference sequence). Here the CDR3 reads CASSPGLANEQFF. CDR3 DNA: TGCGCCAGCAGTCCGGGACTAGCAAATGAGCAGTTCTTC.

The V call is TRBV5-3, the J call TRBJ2-7; 11 nucleotides line up with TRBD2. TRBV5-3 is reported as an ORF; its role is uncertain. The CDR3 loop spans 18 amino acids. The trim removed 3 bases at V and 5 bases at J, leaving 16 bases unmatched. Written as DNA, the CDR3 is TGTGCCAGAAGCTGTGAAGATAGGCTAGCGGGAGGCCTGGACGAGCAGTACTTC. It codes for CARSCEDRLAGGLDEQYF.

The genes are TRBV9 and TRBJ2-7; D not resolved. The CDR3 loop spans 16 amino acids. Germline loops: CDR1 SGDLS, CDR2 YYNGEE. V dropped 0 bases and J dropped 0 bases, with 13 bases sitting between them. This CDR3 is CASSVGFFTSSYEQYF. CDR3 bases: TGTGCCAGCAGCGTAGGATTTTTCACCAGCTCCTACGAGCAGTACTTC.

The chain recombines TRBV6-6 with TRBJ1-1; D remains ambiguous. The CDR3 runs 12 residues. V lost 6 bases and J 0 bases, leaving 5 bases between the germline ends. Germline V gene sequence: CDR1 MNHNY, CDR2 SVGAGI (reference sequence). The CDR3 loop is CASRRLNTEAFF. The CDR3 DNA sequence: TGTGCCAGCAGACGGTTGAACACTGAAGCTTTCTTT.

The genes are TRBV18 and TRBJ2-3, with 7 bases matching TRBD1. Germline V gene lookup returns CDR1 KGHSH and CDR2 LQKENI. V trimming: 3 bases; J trimming: 5 bases; junction bases outside the gene matches: 8. The CDR3 runs to 15 residues. The CDR3 reads CASSPRGGAGDTQYF. In DNA form, the CDR3 reads TGTGCCAGCTCACCGCGAGGGGGCGCGGGAGATACGCAGTATTTT.

The gene calls are TRBV9 and TRBJ1-3; D gene ambiguous. The V end was cut by 0 bases, the J end by 1 base, with 5 bases between. From germline, CDR1 is SGDLS and CDR2 YYNGEE. The CDR3 is made up of 14 amino acids. The chain's CDR3 is CASSVAGSGNTIYF. CDR3 in DNA: TGTGCCAGCAGCGTAGCGGGGTCTGGAAACACCATATATTTT.

This chain links TRBV29-1 with TRBJ1-2; TRBD1 might be the D (5 bases). CDR3 length equals 12 residues. The germline V gene has CDR1 SQVTM and CDR2 ANQGSEA. V dropped 7 bases and J dropped 4 bases, with 13 bases sitting between them. CDR3 bases: TGCAGCGCCCGTGGGGGGAGCTATGGCTACACCTTC. It encodes CSARGGSYGYTF.

V and J are TRBV30 and TRBJ2-3; TRBD2 agrees at 15 bases. Trimming at V came to 3 bases and at J to 5 bases, leaving 6 bases not matched to a gene. CDR1 is GTSNPN, CDR2 SVGIG, per germline (reference sequence). CDR3 length: 16 residues. The CDR3 DNA reads TGTGCCTGGAGGAGGACTAGCGGGAGGGCCCTAGATACGCAGTATTTT. It encodes CAWRRTSGRALDTQYF.